Each of the 22 T cell receptor beta chains below was sequenced from the same sample in a study of OX40 agonist ivuxolimab in advanced cancers. The table came from immunoSEQ multiplex PCR; TCRdb's copy has only in-frame clones and leaves some out. The top ten hold almost 25% of the sample, which has about 52,000 clones, 80% to 95% seen once. Sequenced here: CD4+ or CD8+ T cells sorted from blood, sampled in a trial of the OX40 agonist ivuxolimab. Every receptor here comes from an adult with an advanced solid tumor such as melanoma, head and neck, liver or kidney cancer.

The chain links TRBV28 to TRBJ1-5, with TRBD1 identical over 12 bases. The CDR3 has 16 amino acids. V dropped 5 bases and J dropped 10; count of bases not matched to a gene: 12. The germline gives CDR1 MDHEN, CDR2 SYDVKM. The CDR3 loop reads CASSQRDRGRPIPQHF. In DNA, the CDR3 is TGTGCCAGCAGTCAAAGGGACAGGGGGCGTCCAATTCCCCAGCATTTT.

This sequence joins TRBV4-1 and TRBJ2-7; tentatively, D is TRBD1 (5 bases). Germline V gene lookup returns CDR1 MGHRA and CDR2 YSYEKL. Deletions cut 4 bases from V and 2 bases from J, with 15 bases between. The CDR3 length is 15 residues. The CDR3 DNA reads TGCGCCAGCAGCCCCTGGAAGGAAGGGGCCTACGAGCAGTACTTC. Encoded protein: CASSPWKEGAYEQYF.

The chain employs TRBV27 and TRBJ2-7, with D perhaps matching TRBD1 (6 bases). V lost 1 base, J lost 5 bases, and 15 bases lay in between. The CDR3 consists of 15 residues. Germline V gene data show CDR1 as MNHEY and CDR2 as SMNVEV (reference sequence). The CDR3: CASSLLTGSGDEQYF. CDR3 bases: TGTGCCAGCAGTTTATTAACAGGGAGCGGCGACGAGCAGTACTTC.

The gene calls are TRBV25-1 and TRBJ1-1; unclear D gene. The CDR3 is 15 amino acids. V lost 1 base, J lost 1 base, and 10 bases lay in between. Germline V lookup: CDR1 MGHDK, CDR2 SYGVNS. This CDR3 is CASSESVWANTEAFF. The CDR3 DNA reads TGTGCCAGCAGTGAATCGGTATGGGCGAACACTGAAGCTTTCTTT.

This chain joins TRBV9 and TRBJ2-1, with D tentatively TRBD1 (6 bases). The CDR3 is 13 amino acids. Trimming stripped 3 bases from V and 4 bases from J, with 8 bases between. Germline V gene data show CDR1 as SGDLS and CDR2 as YYNGEE. CDR3 nucleotides: TGTGCCAGCAGCGCACAGGGTTACAATGAGCAGTTCTTC. The encoded protein is CASSAQGYNEQFF.

The V call is TRBV30, the J call TRBJ2-3; D gene uncertain. Trimming cost V 0 bases and J 11 bases, with 12 bases left between them. Germline V lookup: CDR1 GTSNPN, CDR2 SVGIG (reference sequence). The CDR3 is 12 amino acids. The CDR3 DNA reads TGTGCCTGGAGTGTTCCCGGAAATGGGCAGTATTTT. The encoded protein is CAWSVPGNGQYF.

This clone was recorded only once. As DNA, the CDR3 is TGTGCCAGCAGCCCAGGGACTAGGGACTACGAGCAGTACTTC. The encoded protein is CASSPGTRDYEQYF. The chain is built from TRBV9 and TRBJ2-7, with 8 bases matching TRBD2. In germline, CDR1 is SGDLS, CDR2 YYNGEE. J lost 3 bases, V lost 4 bases, and 6 bases had no gene match. This CDR3 is 14 amino acids long.

The CDR3 DNA reads TGTGCCAGCAGATTCGACAGGGCTTCTGCCTCGCCCCAGCATTTT. Its protein product is CASRFDRASASPQHF. The chain recombines TRBV6-5 with TRBJ1-5; 7 nucleotides align to TRBD1. The CDR3 consists of 15 residues. The trim removed 6 bases at V and 9 bases at J, leaving 14 bases unmatched. In germline, CDR1 is MNHEY, CDR2 SVGAGI.

Only a few counts were recorded for this clone. This sequence joins TRBV7-9 and TRBJ2-7; D unclear. The CDR3 contains 12 residues. V was shortened by 0 bases and J by 2 bases, with 2 bases between the two germline ends. Looked up from germline, CDR1 is SEHNR and CDR2 is FQNEAQ (reference sequence). The CDR3 loop reads CASSLATYEQYF. The CDR3 nucleotides are TGTGCCAGCAGCTTAGCTACCTACGAGCAGTACTTC. The whole variable domain, filled in from reference TRBV7-9 and TRBJ2-7, reads DTGVSQNPRHKITKRGQNVTFRCDPISEHNRLYWYRQTLGQGPEFLTYFQNEAQLEKSRLLSDRFSAERPKGSFSTLEIQRTEQGDSAMYLCASSLATYEQYFGPGTRLTVT.

The chain recombines TRBV6-1 with TRBJ2-7, with D maybe TRBD1 (5 bases). The CDR3 loop spans 12 amino acids. The V end was cut by 7 bases, the J end by 6 bases, with 13 bases between. CDR1 and CDR2 (germline): MNHNS, SASEGT. The CDR3 loop is CASKQGLSEQYF. The CDR3 nucleotides are TGTGCCAGCAAGCAGGGCCTCTCCGAGCAGTACTTC.

The chain carries TRBV27 and TRBJ2-5; TRBD2 might be the D (7 bases). The CDR3 sequence is 17 residues long. Trimming removed 3 bases from V and 0 bases from J, with 17 bases in between. Per the germline V gene, CDR1 is MNHEY and CDR2 is SMNVEV (reference sequence). CDR3 DNA sequence: TGTGCCAGCAGTTTCAGGGGCGGGGGACTTTACCAAGAGACCCAGTACTTC. Protein sequence: CASSFRGGGLYQETQYF.

The chain recombines TRBV19 with TRBJ2-7, with 9 bases fitting TRBD2. Per the germline V gene, CDR1 is LNHDA and CDR2 is SQIVND (reference sequence). V lost 5 bases to trimming and J lost 3 bases; unmatched junction nucleotides: 14. The CDR3 covers 17 residues. The CDR3 DNA reads as TGTGCCAGTAGTCCTCCATCCGGGACTAGCCGCTTCTACGAGCAGTACTTC. Translation: CASSPPSGTSRFYEQYF.

V and J are TRBV5-6 and TRBJ2-1; D perhaps matches TRBD1 (6 bases). CDR1 SGHDT and CDR2 YYEEEE come from the germline V gene. V gave up 1 base and J gave up 6 bases, with 11 bases separating them. The CDR3 totals 14 residues. The CDR3 is CASSLSRGFNEQFF. CDR3 DNA: TGTGCCAGCAGCTTGTCTAGGGGGTTCAATGAGCAGTTCTTC. Complete variable domain (other parts from reference TRBV5-6 and TRBJ2-1): DAGVTQSPTHLIKTRGQQVTLRCSPKSGHDTVSWYQQALGQGPQFIFQYYEEEERQRGNFPDRFSGHQFPNYSSELNVNALLLGDSALYLCASSLSRGFNEQFFGPGTRLTVL.

The V call is TRBV15, the J call TRBJ1-1, with D unresolved. CDR1 LNHNV and CDR2 YYDKDF come from the germline V gene (reference sequence). This CDR3 has 19 amino acids. V was shortened by 0 bases and J by 0 bases, with 20 bases between the two germline ends. The CDR3 spells CATSRDNLASYLMNTEAFF. DNA of the CDR3: TGTGCCACCAGCAGAGATAATTTAGCTTCCTACCTAATGAACACTGAAGCTTTCTTT.

The CDR3 region is CASSLGGTDTQYF. The CDR3 DNA is TGTGCCAGCAGCTTAGGAGGGACAGATACGCAGTATTTT. The V gene is TRBV7-3, the J gene TRBJ2-3, with D maybe TRBD2 (6 bases). The V end lost 2 bases, the J end lost 3 bases, and 6 bases lay between the germline ends. Per the germline V gene, CDR1 is SGHTA and CDR2 is FQGTGA. The CDR3 loop spans 13 amino acids.

The chain employs TRBV5-1 and TRBJ2-3; 11 bases align to TRBD1. The CDR3 spans 15 residues. From germline, CDR1 is SGHRS and CDR2 YFSETQ. The V segment lost 1 base and the J segment 5 bases; nucleotides outside the gene matches: 3. The CDR3 bases are TGCGCCAGCAGCTTGTCCGGGACAGGGGGAGATACGCAGTATTTT. This gives the protein CASSLSGTGGDTQYF.

V gene TRBV7-9 combines with J gene TRBJ1-4; possibly TRBD1 for D (5 bases). V was cut by 6 bases and J by 3 bases, with 14 bases left in between. This CDR3 is 15 amino acids long. Germline V gives CDR1 SEHNR, CDR2 FQNEAQ (reference sequence). CDR3 loop: CASRPLQGANEKLFF. In DNA form, the CDR3 reads TGTGCCAGCAGACCCCTCCAGGGTGCTAATGAAAAACTGTTTTTT.

The chain has TRBV27 and TRBJ2-7, with TRBD2 identical over 12 bases. CDR3 length: 19 amino acids. Germline CDR1 and CDR2: MNHEY and SMNVEV (reference sequence). The V gene end was trimmed by 5 bases and the J gene end by 3 bases; junction bases not matched to a gene: 17. DNA for the CDR3: TGTGCCAGCAGTCCATATTACCCCCCCCTAGCGGGAGGGAACTACGAGCAGTACTTC. Amino acid sequence: CASSPYYPPLAGGNYEQYF.

The CDR3 here is CASSLGGHDEYF. The CDR3 nucleotides read TGTGCCAGCAGCTTAGGGGGGCACGATGAGTACTTC. This chain uses TRBV7-9 with TRBJ2-7; perhaps TRBD1 as D (6 bases). CDR3 length: 12 residues. V was trimmed by 1 base and J by 11 bases, leaving 12 bases between them. Germline CDR1 reads SEHNR; CDR2 reads FQNEAQ (reference sequence).

V gene TRBV19 combines with J gene TRBJ2-1; 14 bases line up with TRBD2. CDR3 length: 15 residues. Trimming removed 5 bases from V and 8 bases from J; junction bases left unmatched: 5. In germline, CDR1 is LNHDA, CDR2 SQIVND (reference sequence). CDR3 coding DNA: TGTGCCAGTAGTCTCGGACTAGCGGGAGGCTATGAGCAGTTCTTC. The encoded protein is CASSLGLAGGYEQFF.

This chain connects TRBV30 to TRBJ1-1; D gene ambiguous. The CDR3 covers 13 residues. V was clipped by 0 bases and J by 4 bases, with 9 bases between them. Germline assignment: CDR1 GTSNPN and CDR2 SVGIG (reference sequence). DNA of the CDR3: TGTGCCTGGAGTGTAGCCTCTATCACTGAAGCTTTCTTT. This gives the protein CAWSVASITEAFF. Complete variable domain (other parts from reference TRBV30 and TRBJ1-1): SQTIHQWPATLVQPVGSPLSLECTVEGTSNPNLYWYRQAAGRGLQLLFYSVGIGQISSEVPQNLSASRPQDRQFILSSKKLLLSDSGFYLCAWSVASITEAFFGQGTRLTVV.

The chain couples TRBV9 to TRBJ1-1; 9 nucleotides line up with TRBD1. The CDR3 is 14 amino acids. J gave up 5 bases and V 0 bases, and 2 bases lay outside the gene matches. The germline V gene has CDR1 SGDLS and CDR2 YYNGEE. CDR3 residues: CASSVVQGATEAFF. In nucleotides, the CDR3 is TGTGCCAGCAGCGTAGTACAGGGGGCGACTGAAGCTTTCTTT.